A single sample is the source of the 3 T cell receptor beta chains below, sequenced in a study of blood T cell repertoires in COVID-19 (dated by TCRdb to the early 2020s). Library creation used the immunoSEQ multiplex PCR assay. In its TCRdb copy, this immuneACCESS table keeps in-frame sequences only and misses some clones. Where compared with another copy, unresolved V genes explain less than half of these, and the others have no known cause. A total of 150,000 to 200,000 clones appear in this sample, roughly nine tenths of them only once. The ten most abundant clones make up under 2% of the sample. Sequencing was carried out using peripheral blood. The receptors here all came from a man between 18 and 35 years old who had recovered from COVID-19.

The chain combines TRBV5-4 with TRBJ2-7, with 7 bases that match TRBD1. Germline CDR1 reads SGHNT; CDR2 reads YYREEE (reference sequence). The CDR3 consists of 15 residues. Unmatched junction bases numbered 6, after V lost 1 base and J lost 2 bases. CDR3 residues: CASSLSGGRAYEQYF. In DNA form, the CDR3 reads TGTGCCAGCAGCTTGTCAGGGGGAAGGGCCTACGAGCAGTACTTC.

The J gene is TRBJ1-2, the V gene TRBV19; D ambiguous. Germline V lookup: CDR1 LNHDA, CDR2 SQIVND (reference sequence). The CDR3 covers 14 residues. Trimming shortened V by 5 bases and J by 4 bases, and 14 bases separated the two germline ends. CDR3 coding DNA: TGTGCCAGTAGTGAGGTCAGCCAACGCTATGGCTACACCTTC. As protein: CASSEVSQRYGYTF.

The rearrangement links TRBV3-1 (or the pseudogene TRBV3-2) to TRBJ2-2; a weak D match, TRBD1 (5 bases). Trimming left V 6 bases short and J 5 bases short, with 22 bases between. Per germline, CDR1 LGHDT and CDR2 YNNKEL (reference sequence). The CDR3 contains 17 residues. The CDR3 region has the DNA TGTGCCAGCAGACAGGACAATCGGAGACTGAGGACCGGGGAGCTGTTTTTT. As protein: CASRQDNRRLRTGELFF.